This T cell receptor beta chain was identified in a study of T-cell reconstitution after alpha-beta-depleted transplantation in children. There are 16 residues in the CDR3. Trimming cost V 1 base and J 7 bases; bases outside gene matches: 11. A TCRbeta library incorporating unique molecular identifiers was prepared. Each CDR3 protein is one row after TCRdb ran MiXCR on the PCR reads. The sample yields over 400,000 distinct CDR3 sequences, approximately 41% seen once. The receptor was isolated from a girl aged 2 to 9 with aplastic anemia, due to receive a stem cell transplant. The sample here was PBMCs, taken before TCRalphabeta/CD19-depleted stem cell transplant. J is TRBJ2-7 and V is TRBV12-3 or TRBV12-4, with 9 bases fitting TRBD2. The CDR3 bases are TGTGCCAGCAGTTTAGGGGGATTAGCGGGAGTAGGTGAGCAGTACTTC. It encodes CASSLGGLAGVGEQYF.